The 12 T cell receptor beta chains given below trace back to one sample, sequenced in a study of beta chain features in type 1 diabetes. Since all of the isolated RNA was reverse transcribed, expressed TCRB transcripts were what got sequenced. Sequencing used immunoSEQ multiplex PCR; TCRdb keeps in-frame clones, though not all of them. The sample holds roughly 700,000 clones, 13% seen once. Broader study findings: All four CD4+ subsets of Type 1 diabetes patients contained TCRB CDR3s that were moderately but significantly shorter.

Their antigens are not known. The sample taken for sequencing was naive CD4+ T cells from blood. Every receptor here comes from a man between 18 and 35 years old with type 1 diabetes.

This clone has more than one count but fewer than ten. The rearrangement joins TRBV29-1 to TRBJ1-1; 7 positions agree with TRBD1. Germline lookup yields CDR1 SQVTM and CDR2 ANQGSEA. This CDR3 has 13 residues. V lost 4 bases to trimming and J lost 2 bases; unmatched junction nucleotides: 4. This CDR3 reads CSVGAGGNTEAFF. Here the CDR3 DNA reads TGCAGCGTTGGGGCAGGGGGAAACACTGAAGCTTTCTTT. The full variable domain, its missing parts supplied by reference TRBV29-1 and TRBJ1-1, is SAVISQKPSRDICQRGTSLTIQCQVDSQVTMMFWYRQQPGQSLTLIATANQGSEATYESGFVIDKFPISRPNLTFSTLTVSNMSPEDSSIYLCSVGAGGNTEAFFGQGTRLTVV.

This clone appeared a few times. The CDR3 DNA reads TGTGCCAGCAGCTTACAGGGGGTAAGGACTGAAGCTTTCTTT. As protein: CASSLQGVRTEAFF. The rearrangement uses TRBV5-4 and TRBJ1-1; 8 bases fit TRBD1. In germline, CDR1 is SGHNT, CDR2 YYREEE (reference sequence). This CDR3 spans 14 amino acids. V trimming: 2 bases; J trimming: 5 bases; junction bases outside the gene matches: 5.

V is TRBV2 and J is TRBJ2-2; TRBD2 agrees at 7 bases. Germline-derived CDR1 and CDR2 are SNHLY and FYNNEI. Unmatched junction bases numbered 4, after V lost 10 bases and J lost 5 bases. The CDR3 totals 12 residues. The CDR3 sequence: CATSRGTGELFF. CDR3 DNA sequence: TGTGCCACCTCGCGGGGGACCGGGGAGCTGTTTTTT.

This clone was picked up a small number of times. The CDR3 is CASSPQRDSWDTEAFF. The CDR3 DNA reads TGTGCCAGCAGCCCCCAACGGGACAGCTGGGACACTGAAGCTTTCTTT. The chain carries TRBV7-2 and TRBJ1-1; 7 bases map to TRBD1. The V gene end was trimmed by 5 bases and the J gene end by 3 bases; junction bases not matched to a gene: 12. CDR3 size: 16 residues. Germline assignment: CDR1 SGHTA and CDR2 FQGNSA. The whole variable domain, filled in from reference TRBV7-2 and TRBJ1-1, reads GAGVSQSPSNKVTEKGKDVELRCDPISGHTALYWYRQSLGQGLEFLIYFQGNSAPDKSGLPSDRFSAERTGGSVSTLTIQRTQQEDSAVYLCASSPQRDSWDTEAFFGQGTRLTVV.

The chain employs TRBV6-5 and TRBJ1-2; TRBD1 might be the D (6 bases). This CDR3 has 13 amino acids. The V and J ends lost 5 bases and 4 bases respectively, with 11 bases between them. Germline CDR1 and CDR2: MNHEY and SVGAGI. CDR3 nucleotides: TGTGCCAGCAGTGCTACAGGGAGCTATGGCTACACCTTC. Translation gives CASSATGSYGYTF.

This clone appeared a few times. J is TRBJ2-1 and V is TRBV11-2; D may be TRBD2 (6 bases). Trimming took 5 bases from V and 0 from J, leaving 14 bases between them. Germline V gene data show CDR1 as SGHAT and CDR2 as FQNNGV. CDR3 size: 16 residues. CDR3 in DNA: TGTGCCAGCAGCCCCGTCGGGGGAAGCTCCTACAATGAGCAGTTCTTC. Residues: CASSPVGGSSYNEQFF.

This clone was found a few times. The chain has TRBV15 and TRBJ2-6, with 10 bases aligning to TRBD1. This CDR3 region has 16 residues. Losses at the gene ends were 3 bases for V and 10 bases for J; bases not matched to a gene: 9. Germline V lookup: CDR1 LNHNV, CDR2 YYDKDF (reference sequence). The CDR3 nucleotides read TGTGCCACCAGCAGGGTTGGGACAGGGGCCACAAACGTCCTGACTTTC. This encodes CATSRVGTGATNVLTF. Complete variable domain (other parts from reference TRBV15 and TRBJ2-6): DAMVIQNPRYQVTQFGKPVTLSCSQTLNHNVMYWYQQKSSQAPKLLFHYYDKDFNNEADTPDNFQSRRPNTSFCFLDIRSPGLGDTAMYLCATSRVGTGATNVLTFGAGSRLTVL.

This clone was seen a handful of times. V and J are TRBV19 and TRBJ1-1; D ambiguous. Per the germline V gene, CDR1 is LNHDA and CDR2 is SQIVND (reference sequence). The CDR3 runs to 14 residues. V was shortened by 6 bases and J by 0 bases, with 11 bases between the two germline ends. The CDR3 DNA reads TGTGCCAGTAGGGACGGTGCGATGAACACTGAAGCTTTCTTT. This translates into CASRDGAMNTEAFF.

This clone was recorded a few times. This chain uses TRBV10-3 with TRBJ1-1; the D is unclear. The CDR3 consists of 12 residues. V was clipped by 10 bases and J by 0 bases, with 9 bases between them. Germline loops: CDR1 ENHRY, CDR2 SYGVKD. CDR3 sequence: CATLDLNTEAFF. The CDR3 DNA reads TGTGCCACCCTGGATCTGAACACTGAAGCTTTCTTT.

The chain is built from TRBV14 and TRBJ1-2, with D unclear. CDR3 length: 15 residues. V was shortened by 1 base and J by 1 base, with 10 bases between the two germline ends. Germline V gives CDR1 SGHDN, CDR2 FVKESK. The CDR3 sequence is CASSQGTGINYGYTF. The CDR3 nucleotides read TGTGCCAGCAGCCAAGGAACGGGGATTAACTATGGCTACACCTTC.

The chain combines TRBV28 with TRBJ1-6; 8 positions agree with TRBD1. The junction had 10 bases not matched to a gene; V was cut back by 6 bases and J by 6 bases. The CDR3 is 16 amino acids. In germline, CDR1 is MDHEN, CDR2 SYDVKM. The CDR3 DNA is TGTGCCAGCAGGGAACCGACAGGGGCTAGTAATTCACCCCTCCACTTT. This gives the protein CASREPTGASNSPLHF. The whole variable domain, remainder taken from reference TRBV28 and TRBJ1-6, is DVKVTQSSRYLVKRTGEKVFLECVQDMDHENMFWYRQDPGLGLRLIYFSYDVKMKEKGDIPEGYSVSREKKERFSLILESASTNQTSMYLCASREPTGASNSPLHFGNGTRLTVT.

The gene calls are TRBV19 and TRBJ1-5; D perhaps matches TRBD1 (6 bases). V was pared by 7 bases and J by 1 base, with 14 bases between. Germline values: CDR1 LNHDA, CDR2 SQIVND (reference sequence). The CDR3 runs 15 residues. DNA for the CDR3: TGTGCCAGTAAAACCGGGGGCCGCAGCAATCAGCCCCAGCATTTT. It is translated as CASKTGGRSNQPQHF.